This T cell receptor beta chain was identified during a study of shared clonotypes between healthy human individuals. Whole-study results and caveats: In this cohort, only blood was sampled, and tissue repertoires likely differ.

Method: immunoSEQ multiplex PCR; TCRdb's copy keeps in-frame clones and lacks some. The sample lists about 2 million clones; 85% to 95% were seen once. As regards this clone: Its antigen is not known.

Material for sequencing was naive CD4+ T cells sorted from blood. Subset: CD45RA+ positively selected. The receptor's source is a man younger than 30 in good health.

Written as DNA, the CDR3 is TGTGCCAGCAGCTGGGGTAATTCACCCCTCCACTTT. Its protein is CASSWGNSPLHF. This chain connects TRBV5-6 to TRBJ1-6; D uncertain. Germline V gene sequence: CDR1 SGHDT, CDR2 YYEEEE. This CDR3 has 12 residues. Trimming took off 3 bases at V and 6 bases at J, with 4 bases between the two ends.